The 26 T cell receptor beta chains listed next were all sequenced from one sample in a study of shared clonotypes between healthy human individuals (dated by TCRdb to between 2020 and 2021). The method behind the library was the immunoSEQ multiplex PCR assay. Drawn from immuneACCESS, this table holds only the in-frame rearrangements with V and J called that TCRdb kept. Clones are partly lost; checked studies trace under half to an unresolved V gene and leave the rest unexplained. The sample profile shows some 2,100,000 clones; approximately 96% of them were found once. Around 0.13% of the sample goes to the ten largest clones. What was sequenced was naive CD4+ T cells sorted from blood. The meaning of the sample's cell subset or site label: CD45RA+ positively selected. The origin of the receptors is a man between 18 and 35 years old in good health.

CDR3 DNA: TGCGCCAGCAGCCCTAGACAGGGCCTGGAGTACTTC. It translates to CASSPRQGLEYF. J is TRBJ2-7 and V is TRBV5-1; 7 bases match TRBD1. This CDR3 comprises 12 residues. From germline, CDR1 is SGHRS and CDR2 YFSETQ. V was clipped by 4 bases and J by 11 bases; unmatched bases: 9.

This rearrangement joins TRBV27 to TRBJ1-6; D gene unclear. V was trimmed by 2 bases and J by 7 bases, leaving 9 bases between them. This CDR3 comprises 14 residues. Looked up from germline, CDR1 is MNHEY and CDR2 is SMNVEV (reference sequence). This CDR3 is CASSLRGRNSPLHF. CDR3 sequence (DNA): TGTGCCAGCAGTTTAAGAGGGCGGAATTCACCCCTCCACTTT.

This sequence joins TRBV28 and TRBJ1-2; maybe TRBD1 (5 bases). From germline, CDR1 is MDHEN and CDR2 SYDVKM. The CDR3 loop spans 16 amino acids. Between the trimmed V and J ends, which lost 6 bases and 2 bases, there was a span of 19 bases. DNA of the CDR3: TGTGCCAGCAGGGCCTACGGGGCTGGATCCAACTATGGCTACACCTTC. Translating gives CASRAYGAGSNYGYTF.

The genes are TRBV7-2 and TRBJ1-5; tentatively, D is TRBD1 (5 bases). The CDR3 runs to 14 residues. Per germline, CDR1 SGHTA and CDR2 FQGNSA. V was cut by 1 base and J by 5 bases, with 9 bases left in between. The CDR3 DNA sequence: TGTGCCAGCAGCTTAGGGACACCTTATCAGCCCCAGCATTTT. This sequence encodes CASSLGTPYQPQHF.

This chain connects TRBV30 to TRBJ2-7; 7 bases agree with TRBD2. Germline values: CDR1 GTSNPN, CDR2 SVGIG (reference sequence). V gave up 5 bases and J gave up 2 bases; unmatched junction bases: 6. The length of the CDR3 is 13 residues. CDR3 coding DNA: TGTGCCTGGGGCCTCCGGGGGGCCTACGAGCAGTACTTC. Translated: CAWGLRGAYEQYF.

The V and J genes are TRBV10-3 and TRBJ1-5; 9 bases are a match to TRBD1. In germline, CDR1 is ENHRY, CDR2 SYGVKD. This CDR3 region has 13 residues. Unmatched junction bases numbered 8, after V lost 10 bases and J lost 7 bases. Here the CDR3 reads CATRDREFQPQHF. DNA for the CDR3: TGTGCCACCCGGGACAGGGAATTCCAGCCCCAGCATTTT.

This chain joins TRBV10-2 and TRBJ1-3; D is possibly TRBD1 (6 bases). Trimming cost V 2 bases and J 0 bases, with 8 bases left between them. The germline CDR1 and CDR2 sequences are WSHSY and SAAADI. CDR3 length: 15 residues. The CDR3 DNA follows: TGCGCCAGCAGTGAGGCAGGGGTCTCTGGAAACACCATATATTTT. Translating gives CASSEAGVSGNTIYF.

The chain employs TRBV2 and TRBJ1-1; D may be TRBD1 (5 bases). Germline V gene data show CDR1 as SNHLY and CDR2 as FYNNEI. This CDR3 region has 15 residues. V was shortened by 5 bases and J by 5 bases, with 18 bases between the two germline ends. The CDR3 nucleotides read TGTGCCAGCAGTAACCGGGGCATGGGGGATACTGAAGCTTTCTTT. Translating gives CASSNRGMGDTEAFF.

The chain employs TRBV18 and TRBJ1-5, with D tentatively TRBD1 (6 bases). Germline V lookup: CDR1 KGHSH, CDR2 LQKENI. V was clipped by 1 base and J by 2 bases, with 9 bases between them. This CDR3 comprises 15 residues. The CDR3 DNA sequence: TGTGCCAGCTCACCACAGGGGGTAGGCAATCAGCCCCAGCATTTT. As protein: CASSPQGVGNQPQHF.

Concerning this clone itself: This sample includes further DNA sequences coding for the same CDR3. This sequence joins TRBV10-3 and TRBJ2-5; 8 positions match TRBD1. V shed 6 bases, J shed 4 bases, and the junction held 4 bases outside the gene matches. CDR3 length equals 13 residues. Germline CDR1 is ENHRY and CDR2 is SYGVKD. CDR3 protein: CAISAGQGETQYF. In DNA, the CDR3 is TGTGCCATCAGCGCTGGACAGGGAGAGACCCAGTACTTC.

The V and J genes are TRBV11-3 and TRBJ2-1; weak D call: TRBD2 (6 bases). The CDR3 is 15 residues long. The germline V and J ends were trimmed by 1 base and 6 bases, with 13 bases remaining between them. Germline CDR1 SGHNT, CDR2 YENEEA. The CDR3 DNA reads TGTGCCAGCAGCTTAGGAGGGGAGGTTGGCAATGAGCAGTTCTTC. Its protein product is CASSLGGEVGNEQFF. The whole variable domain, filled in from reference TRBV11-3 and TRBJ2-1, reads EAGVVQSPRYKIIEKKQPVAFWCNPISGHNTLYWYLQNLGQGPELLIRYENEEAVDDSQLPKDRFSAERLKGVDSTLKIQPAELGDSAVYLCASSLGGEVGNEQFFGPGTRLTVL.

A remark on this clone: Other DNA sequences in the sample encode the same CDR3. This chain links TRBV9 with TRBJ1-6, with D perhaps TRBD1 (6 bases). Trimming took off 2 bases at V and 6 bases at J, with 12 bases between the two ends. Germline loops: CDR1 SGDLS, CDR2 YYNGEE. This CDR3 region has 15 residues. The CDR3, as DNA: TGTGCCAGCAGCGTTGGGGGGCAGGTTAATTCACCCCTCCACTTT. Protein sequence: CASSVGGQVNSPLHF.

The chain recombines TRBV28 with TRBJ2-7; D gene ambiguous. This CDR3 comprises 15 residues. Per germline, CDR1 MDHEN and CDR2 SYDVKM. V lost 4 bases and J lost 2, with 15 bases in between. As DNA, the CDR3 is TGTGCCAGCAGTTCAACCCCTCTTGGTACCTACGAGCAGTACTTC. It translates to CASSSTPLGTYEQYF.

The CDR3 loop reads CASSYRGLHEKLFF. The DNA of the CDR3 is TGTGCCAGCAGTTACCGGGGGCTTCATGAAAAACTGTTTTTT. The V and J genes are TRBV6-5 and TRBJ1-4; a weak D match, TRBD1 (6 bases). Per germline, CDR1 MNHEY and CDR2 SVGAGI. The CDR3 is 14 residues long. The germline V and J ends were trimmed by 2 bases and 6 bases, with 10 bases remaining between them.

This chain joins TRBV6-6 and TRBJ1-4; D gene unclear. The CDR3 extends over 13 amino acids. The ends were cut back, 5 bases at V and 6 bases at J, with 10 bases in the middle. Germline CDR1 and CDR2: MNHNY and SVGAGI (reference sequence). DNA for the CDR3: TGTGCCAGCAGTCCACCTCAATATGAAAAACTGTTTTTT. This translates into CASSPPQYEKLFF.

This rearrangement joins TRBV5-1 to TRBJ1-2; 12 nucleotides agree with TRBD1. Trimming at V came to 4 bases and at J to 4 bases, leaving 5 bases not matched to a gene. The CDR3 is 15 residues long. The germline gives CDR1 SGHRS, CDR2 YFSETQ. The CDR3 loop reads CASSREGQGAYGYTF. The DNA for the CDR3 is TGCGCCAGCAGCCGGGAGGGACAGGGGGCCTATGGCTACACCTTC.

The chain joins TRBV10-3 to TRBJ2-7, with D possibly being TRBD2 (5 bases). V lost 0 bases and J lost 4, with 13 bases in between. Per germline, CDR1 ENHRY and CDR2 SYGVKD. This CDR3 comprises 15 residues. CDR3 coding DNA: TGTGCCATCAGTGAGTCATACGGGGATCGGTACGAGCAGTACTTC. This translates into CAISESYGDRYEQYF.

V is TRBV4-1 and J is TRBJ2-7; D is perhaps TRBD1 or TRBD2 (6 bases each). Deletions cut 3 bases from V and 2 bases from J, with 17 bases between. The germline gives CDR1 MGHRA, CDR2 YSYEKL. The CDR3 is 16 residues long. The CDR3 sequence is CASSQEGRGAAYEQYF. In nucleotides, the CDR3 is TGCGCCAGCAGCCAGGAGGGTAGGGGGGCCGCCTACGAGCAGTACTTC.

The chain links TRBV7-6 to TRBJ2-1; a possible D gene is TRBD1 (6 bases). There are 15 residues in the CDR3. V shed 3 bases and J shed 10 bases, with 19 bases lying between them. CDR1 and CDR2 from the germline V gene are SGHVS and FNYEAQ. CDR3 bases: TGTGCCAGCAGCTTGGGTGCGGCGCGTCAGGGGGAGCAGTTCTTC. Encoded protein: CASSLGAARQGEQFF.

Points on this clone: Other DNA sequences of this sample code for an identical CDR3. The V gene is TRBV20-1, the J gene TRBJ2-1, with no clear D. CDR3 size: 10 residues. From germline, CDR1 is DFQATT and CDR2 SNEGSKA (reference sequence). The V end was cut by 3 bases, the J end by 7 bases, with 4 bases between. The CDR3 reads CSASLNEQFF. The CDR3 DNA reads TGCAGTGCTAGTCTGAATGAGCAGTTCTTC.

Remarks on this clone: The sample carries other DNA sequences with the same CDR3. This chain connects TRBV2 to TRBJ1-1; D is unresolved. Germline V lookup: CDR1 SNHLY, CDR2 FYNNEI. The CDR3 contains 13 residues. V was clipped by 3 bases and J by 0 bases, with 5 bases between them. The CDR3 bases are TGTGCCAGCAGTGACGATATGAACACTGAAGCTTTCTTT. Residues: CASSDDMNTEAFF.

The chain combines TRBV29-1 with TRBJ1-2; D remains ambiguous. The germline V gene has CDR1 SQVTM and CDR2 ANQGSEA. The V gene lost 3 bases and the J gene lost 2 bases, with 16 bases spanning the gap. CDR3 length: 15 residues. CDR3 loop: CSVDLTGVENYGYTF. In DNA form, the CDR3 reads TGCAGCGTTGACTTAACCGGGGTAGAAAACTATGGCTACACCTTC.

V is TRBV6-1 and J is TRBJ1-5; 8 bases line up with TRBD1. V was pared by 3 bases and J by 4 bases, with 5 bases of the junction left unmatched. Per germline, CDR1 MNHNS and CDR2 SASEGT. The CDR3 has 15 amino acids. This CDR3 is CASSDQGAGNQPQHF. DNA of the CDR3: TGTGCCAGCAGTGATCAGGGGGCGGGAAATCAGCCCCAGCATTTT.

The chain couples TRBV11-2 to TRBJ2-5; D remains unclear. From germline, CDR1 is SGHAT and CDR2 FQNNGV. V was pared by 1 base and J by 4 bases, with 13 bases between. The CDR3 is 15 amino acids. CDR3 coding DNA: TGTGCCAGCAGCTTAGTCTACGGCCCACTAGAGACCCAGTACTTC. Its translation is CASSLVYGPLETQYF.

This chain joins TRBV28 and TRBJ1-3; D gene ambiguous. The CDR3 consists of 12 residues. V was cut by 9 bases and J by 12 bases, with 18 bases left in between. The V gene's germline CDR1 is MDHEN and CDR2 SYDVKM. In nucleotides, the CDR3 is TGTGCCAGTGGCCCATGGGTTGACCACATATATTTT. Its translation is CASGPWVDHIYF.

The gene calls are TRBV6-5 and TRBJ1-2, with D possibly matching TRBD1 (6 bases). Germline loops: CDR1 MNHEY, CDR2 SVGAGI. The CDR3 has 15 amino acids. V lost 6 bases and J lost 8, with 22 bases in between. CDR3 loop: CASSQNLDRPGGYTF. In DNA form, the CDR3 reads TGTGCCAGCAGCCAAAATCTCGACAGGCCGGGAGGCTACACCTTC.